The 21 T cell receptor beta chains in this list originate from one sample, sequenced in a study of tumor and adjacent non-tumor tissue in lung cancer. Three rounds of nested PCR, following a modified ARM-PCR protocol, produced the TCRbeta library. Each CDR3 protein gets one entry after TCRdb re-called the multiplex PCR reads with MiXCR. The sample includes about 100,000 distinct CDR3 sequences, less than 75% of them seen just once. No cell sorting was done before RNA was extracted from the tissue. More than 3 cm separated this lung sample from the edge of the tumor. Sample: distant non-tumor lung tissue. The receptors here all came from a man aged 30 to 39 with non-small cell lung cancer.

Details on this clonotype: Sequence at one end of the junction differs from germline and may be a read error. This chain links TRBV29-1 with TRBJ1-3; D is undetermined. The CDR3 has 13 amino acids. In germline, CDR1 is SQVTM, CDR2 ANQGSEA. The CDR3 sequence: CGVEEYSGNTIYF. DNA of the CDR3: TGTGGCGTTGAAGAGTACTCTGGAAACACCATATATTTT. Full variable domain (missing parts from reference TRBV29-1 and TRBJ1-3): SAVISQKPSRDICQRGTSLTIQCQVDSQVTMMFWYRQQPGQSLTLIATANQGSEATYESGFVIDKFPISRPNLTFSTLTVSNMSPEDSSIYLCGVEEYSGNTIYFGEGSWLTVV.

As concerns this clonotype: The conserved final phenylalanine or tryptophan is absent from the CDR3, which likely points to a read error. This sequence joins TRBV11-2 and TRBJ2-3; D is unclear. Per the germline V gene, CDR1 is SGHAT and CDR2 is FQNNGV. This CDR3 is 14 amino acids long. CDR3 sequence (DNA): TGTGACAGCAGCTTAGACCCTGCCACAGATACGCAGTATTTG. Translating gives CDSSLDPATDTQYL.

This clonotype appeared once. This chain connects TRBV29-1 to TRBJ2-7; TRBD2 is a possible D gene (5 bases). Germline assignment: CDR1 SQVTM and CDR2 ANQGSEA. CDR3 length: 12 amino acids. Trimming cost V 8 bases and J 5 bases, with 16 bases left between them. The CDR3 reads CSIVDGVDEQYF. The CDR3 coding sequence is TGCAGCATTGTTGACGGGGTGGACGAGCAGTACTTC.

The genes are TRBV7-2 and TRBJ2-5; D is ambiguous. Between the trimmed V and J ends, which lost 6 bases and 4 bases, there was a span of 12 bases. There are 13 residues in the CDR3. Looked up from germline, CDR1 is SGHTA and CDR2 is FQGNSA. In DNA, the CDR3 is TGTGCCAGCAGTGAGGTGGGCGGAGAGACCCAGTACTTC. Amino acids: CASSEVGGETQYF.

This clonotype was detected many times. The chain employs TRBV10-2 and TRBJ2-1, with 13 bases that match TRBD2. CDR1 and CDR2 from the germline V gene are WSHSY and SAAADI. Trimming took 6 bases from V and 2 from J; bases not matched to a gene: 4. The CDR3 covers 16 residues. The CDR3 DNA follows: TGCGCCAGCAGGGCCGGGACTAGCGGGGCCTACAATGAGCAGTTCTTC. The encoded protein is CASRAGTSGAYNEQFF.

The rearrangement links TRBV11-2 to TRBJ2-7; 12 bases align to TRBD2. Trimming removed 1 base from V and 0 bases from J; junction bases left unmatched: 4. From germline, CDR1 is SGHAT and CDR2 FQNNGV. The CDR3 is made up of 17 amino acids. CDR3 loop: CASSLGGLAGSSYEQYF. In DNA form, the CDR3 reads TGTGCCAGCAGCTTAGGGGGACTAGCGGGCAGCTCCTACGAGCAGTACTTC. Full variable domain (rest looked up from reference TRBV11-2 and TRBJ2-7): EAGVAQSPRYKIIEKRQSVAFWCNPISGHATLYWYQQILGQGPKLLIQFQNNGVVDDSQLPKDRFSAERLKGVDSTLKIQPAKLEDSAVYLCASSLGGLAGSSYEQYFGPGTRLTVT.

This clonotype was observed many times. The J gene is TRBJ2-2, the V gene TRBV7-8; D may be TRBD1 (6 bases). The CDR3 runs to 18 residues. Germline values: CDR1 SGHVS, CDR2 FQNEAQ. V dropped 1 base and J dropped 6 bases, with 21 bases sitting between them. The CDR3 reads CASSLGFEGTGSSGELFF. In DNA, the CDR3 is TGTGCCAGCAGCTTAGGGTTTGAAGGCACAGGGAGTTCCGGGGAGCTGTTTTTT.

CDR3 nucleotide sequence: TGTGCCAGCAGCTTAGAAGCGGGGGCTGAAGAGACCCAGTACTTC. This gives the protein CASSLEAGAEETQYF. The gene calls are TRBV7-8 and TRBJ2-5, with 8 bases lining up with TRBD2. This CDR3 comprises 15 residues. Germline CDR1 and CDR2: SGHVS and FQNEAQ. V was clipped by 1 base and J by 3 bases; unmatched bases: 4. The variable domain in full, completed from reference TRBV7-8 and TRBJ2-5, reads GAGVSQSPRYKVAKRGQDVALRCDPISGHVSLFWYQQALGQGPEFLTYFQNEAQLDKSGLPSDRFFAERPEGSVSTLKIQRTQQEDSAVYLCASSLEAGAEETQYFGPGTRLLVL.

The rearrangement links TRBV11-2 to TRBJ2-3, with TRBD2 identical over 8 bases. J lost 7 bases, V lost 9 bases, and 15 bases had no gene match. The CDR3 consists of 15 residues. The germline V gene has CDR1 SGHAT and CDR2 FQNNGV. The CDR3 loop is CASSINNGGANTQYF. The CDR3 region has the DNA TGTGCCAGTAGCATAAATAACGGGGGGGCGAATACGCAGTATTTT.

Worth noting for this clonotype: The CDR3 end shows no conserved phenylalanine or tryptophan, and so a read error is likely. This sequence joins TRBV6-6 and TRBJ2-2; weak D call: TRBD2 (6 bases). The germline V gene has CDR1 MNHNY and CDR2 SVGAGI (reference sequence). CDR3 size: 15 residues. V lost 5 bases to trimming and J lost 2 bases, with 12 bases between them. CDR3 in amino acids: CASSMTSVNTGELFV. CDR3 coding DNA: TGTGCCAGCAGTATGACTAGTGTTAACACCGGGGAGCTGTTTGTT.

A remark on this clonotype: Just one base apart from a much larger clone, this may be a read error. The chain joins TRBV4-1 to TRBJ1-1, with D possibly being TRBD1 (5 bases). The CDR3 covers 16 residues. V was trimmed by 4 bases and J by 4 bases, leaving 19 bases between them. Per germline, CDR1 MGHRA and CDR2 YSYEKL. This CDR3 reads CASSPGVIWRITEAFF. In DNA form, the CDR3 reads TGCGCCAGCAGCCCGGGGGTTATTTGGCGGATCACTGAAGCTTTCTTT.

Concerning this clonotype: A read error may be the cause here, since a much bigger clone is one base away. CDR3: CGTTKGSMSPGNTIYF. The CDR3 DNA reads as TGTGGCACTACTAAGGGGTCGATGAGCCCTGGAAACACCATATATTTT. V gene TRBV6-1 combines with J gene TRBJ1-3; D is perhaps TRBD1 (5 bases). Germline-derived CDR1 and CDR2 are MNHNS and SASEGT. This CDR3 spans 16 amino acids.

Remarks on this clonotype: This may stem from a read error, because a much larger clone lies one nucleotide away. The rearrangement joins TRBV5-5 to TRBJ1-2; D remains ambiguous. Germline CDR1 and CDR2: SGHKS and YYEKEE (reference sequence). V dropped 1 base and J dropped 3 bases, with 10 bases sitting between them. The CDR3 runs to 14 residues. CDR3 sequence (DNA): TGTGCCAGCAGCTTGAACCCGGCGCACTATGGCTACACCTTC. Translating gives CASSLNPAHYGYTF.

CDR3 in DNA: TGCAGTGCTACGTGGACTAGCGGGGGGAGATGCTCCTACGAGCAGTACTTC. It translates to CSATWTSGGRCSYEQYF. The chain carries TRBV20-1 and TRBJ2-7; 14 bases are shared with TRBD2. The CDR3 contains 17 residues. Germline CDR1 reads DFQATT; CDR2 reads SNEGSKA (reference sequence). With V trimmed by 4 bases and J by 0 bases, 8 bases remained unmatched.

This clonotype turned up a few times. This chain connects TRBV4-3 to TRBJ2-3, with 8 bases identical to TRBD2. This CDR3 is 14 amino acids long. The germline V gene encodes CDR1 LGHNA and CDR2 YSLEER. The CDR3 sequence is CVSSQVGGADTQYF. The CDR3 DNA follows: TGCGTCAGTAGCCAAGTCGGGGGGGCAGATACGCAGTATTTT.

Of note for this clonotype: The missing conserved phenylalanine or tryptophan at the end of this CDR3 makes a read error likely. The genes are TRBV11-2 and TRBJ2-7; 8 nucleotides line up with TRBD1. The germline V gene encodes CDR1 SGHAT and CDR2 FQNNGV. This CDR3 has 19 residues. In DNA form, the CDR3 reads TGTGTCAGCAGCCGCAGGGGGCCTCGGCGAGACCTGGCTCACTACGAGCAGTACCTC. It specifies CVSSRRGPRRDLAHYEQYL.

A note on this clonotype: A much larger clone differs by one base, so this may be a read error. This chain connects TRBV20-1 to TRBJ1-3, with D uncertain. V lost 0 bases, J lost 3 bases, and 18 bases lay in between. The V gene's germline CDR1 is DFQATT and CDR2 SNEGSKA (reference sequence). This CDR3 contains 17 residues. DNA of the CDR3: TGCAGTGCTAGAGATCGCCGTAGCAGTTTAAGTGGAAACACCATATATTTT. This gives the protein CSARDRRSSLSGNTIYF.

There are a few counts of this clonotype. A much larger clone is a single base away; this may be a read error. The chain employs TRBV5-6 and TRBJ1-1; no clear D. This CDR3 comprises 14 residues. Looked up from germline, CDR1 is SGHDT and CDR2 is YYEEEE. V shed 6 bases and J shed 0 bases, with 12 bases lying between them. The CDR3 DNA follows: TGTGCCAGCAACTCCCTGAACATGAACACTGAAGCTTTCTTT. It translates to CASNSLNMNTEAFF.

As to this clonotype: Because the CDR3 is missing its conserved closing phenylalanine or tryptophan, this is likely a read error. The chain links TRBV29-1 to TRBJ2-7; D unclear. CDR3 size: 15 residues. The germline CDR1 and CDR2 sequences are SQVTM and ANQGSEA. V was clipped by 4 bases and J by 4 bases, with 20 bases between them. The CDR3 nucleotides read TGCAGCGTTGTTCCCCGGGTCACAGAGTTTTACGAGCAGTACCTC. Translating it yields CSVVPRVTEFYEQYL.

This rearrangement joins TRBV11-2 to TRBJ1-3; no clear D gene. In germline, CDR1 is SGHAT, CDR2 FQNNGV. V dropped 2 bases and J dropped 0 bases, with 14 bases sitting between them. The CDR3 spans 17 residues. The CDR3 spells CASSLRSAQISGNTIYF. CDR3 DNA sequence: TGTGCCAGCAGCTTACGCTCAGCCCAGATCTCTGGAAACACCATATATTTT.

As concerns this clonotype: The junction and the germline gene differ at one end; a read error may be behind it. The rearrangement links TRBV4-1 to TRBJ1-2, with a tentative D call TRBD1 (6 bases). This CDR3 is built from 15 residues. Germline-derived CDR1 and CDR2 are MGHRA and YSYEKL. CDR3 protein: CASSHVKTGREGYTF. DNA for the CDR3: TGCGCCAGCAGCCACGTTAAAACAGGGAGAGAGGGCTATACCTTC.